The entry below describes one TCR beta chain. These data are taken from a study of T-cell memory formation after mild COVID-19. TCRdb independently ran MiXCR on the 5' RACE reads; one entry per CDR3 protein. The data show fewer than 60,000 distinct CDR3 sequences, around a quarter seen once. The CDR3 has 12 amino acids. With 3 bases removed from V and 8 bases from J, the gap between germline ends came to 10 bases. Germline assignment: CDR1 LGHNA and CDR2 YSLEER. The chain is built from TRBV4-3 and TRBJ1-1, with no clear D. This clonotype was obtained from a man between 18 and 29 years old who had mild COVID-19 (a few samples of this study predate the infection). Cell type and time point are not known. The sequencing sample was made of PBMCs or a T cell subset sorted from them (not recorded which). The CDR3 bases are TGCGCCAGCAGCCACCCGGACGTAGAAGCTTTCTTT. This codes for CASSHPDVEAFF.